The T cell receptor beta chain described here comes from a study of shared clonotypes between healthy human individuals. Study-wide findings and caveats: Estimated clonotype richness was generally higher in naive than memory subsets.

The CDR3 contains 13 residues. The germline V gene has CDR1 SGHTS and CDR2 YDEGEE. V was pared by 1 base and J by 1 base, with 5 bases between. CD8 cells classed as naive were CD45RO-negative and positively selected for CCR7, excluding terminally differentiated effector memory CD45RA+ cells. Profiling relied on immunoSEQ multiplex PCR, and the TCRdb table lists in-frame clones only, not all of them. Of approximately 810,000 clones in the sample, more than 85% are singletons; the top ten hold about 24%. Of note for this clone: Its antigen is unidentified.

Sequences were obtained from naive CD8+ T cells sorted from blood. The rearrangement links TRBV5-8 to TRBJ1-1, with D hard to call. This TCR came from a man aged 25-45 years in good health. The CDR3 reads CASSLTENTEAFF. The CDR3 nucleotides read TGTGCCAGCAGCTTGACGGAGAACACTGAAGCTTTCTTT.